This T cell receptor (beta chain) was identified in a study of T cell responses to AZD1222 COVID-19 vaccine. Background on the study: Analyses pooled second doses at about 4 or about 12 weeks.

For this clone: Its target is not known.

Assay used: immunoSEQ multiplex PCR; TCRdb lists only in-frame clones, some missing. Of tens of thousands of clones in the sample, roughly 90% are singletons; the top ten hold around 5.8%. General study findings and limits: Repertoires were collected only later (after the peak T cell response had occurred).

The TCR was taken from an adult in good health. This sample comprised peripheral blood, obtained on day 0 of AZD1222 vaccination.

For the CDR3, the DNA is TGCGCCAGCAGCTTTACAGGGGATGGCTACACCTTC. Protein: CASSFTGDGYTF. The gene calls are TRBV5-1 and TRBJ1-2, with 7 nucleotides matching TRBD1. Losses at the gene ends were 2 bases for V and 6 bases for J; bases not matched to a gene: 1. CDR1 SGHRS and CDR2 YFSETQ come from the germline V gene. The CDR3 length is 12 residues.